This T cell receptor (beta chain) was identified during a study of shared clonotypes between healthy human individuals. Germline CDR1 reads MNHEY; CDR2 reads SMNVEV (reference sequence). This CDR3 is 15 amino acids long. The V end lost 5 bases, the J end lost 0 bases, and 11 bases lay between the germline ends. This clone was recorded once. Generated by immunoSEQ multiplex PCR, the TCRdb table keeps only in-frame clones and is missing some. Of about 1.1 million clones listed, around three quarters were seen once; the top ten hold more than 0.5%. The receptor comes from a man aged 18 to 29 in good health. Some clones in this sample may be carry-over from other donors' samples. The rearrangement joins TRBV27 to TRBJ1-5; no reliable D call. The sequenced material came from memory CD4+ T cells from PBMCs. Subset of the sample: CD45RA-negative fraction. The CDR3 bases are TGTGCCAGCAGTCCCCCCCGGGGTAGCAATCAGCCCCAGCATTTT. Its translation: CASSPPRGSNQPQHF.